The present T cell receptor (beta chain) was sequenced within a study of PD-1 and CTLA-4 blockade in melanoma. Clones were read by immunoSEQ multiplex PCR, and TCRdb kept only the in-frame ones, dropping some. Among almost 30,000 clones, about 89% were seen once, and the ten largest hold around 8.5%. V was shortened by 0 bases and J by 6 bases, with 12 bases between the two germline ends. CDR3 size: 15 residues. Germline CDR1 and CDR2: LNHDA and SQIVND (reference sequence). The receptor's source is a human donor with melanoma. Sequencing was performed on CD8+ T cells from peripheral blood, taken before anti-PD-1 treatment. The chain recombines TRBV19 with TRBJ2-4; D ambiguous. The CDR3 DNA reads as TGTGCCAGTAGTATAGACAGCATTTCGGGAAACATTCAGTACTTC. Translation: CASSIDSISGNIQYF.